This passage covers 20 T cell receptor beta chains from one sample sequenced in a study of blood T cell repertoires in COVID-19. Clones were read by immunoSEQ multiplex PCR, and TCRdb kept only the in-frame ones, dropping some. The data show some 250,000 clones, roughly 90% seen once. The sequenced sample consisted of PBMCs or T cells enriched from blood (not recorded which). These receptors were obtained from a woman aged 25 to 45 with acute COVID-19.

The J gene is TRBJ2-6, the V gene TRBV7-2; 11 positions agree with TRBD1. This CDR3 has 18 residues. After removal of 3 bases from V and 4 bases from J, the junction contained 8 bases not matched to a gene. Per germline, CDR1 SGHTA and CDR2 FQGNSA. Here the CDR3 DNA reads TGTGCCAGCAGCTTGGGGACAGGGGGATTCTCCGGGGCCAACGTCCTGACTTTC. Encoded protein: CASSLGTGGFSGANVLTF.

The sample holds one count of this clone. The CDR3 protein is CASSQDFSGGYNEQFF. Here the CDR3 DNA reads TGTGCCAGCAGCCAAGATTTTAGCGGGGGGTACAATGAGCAGTTCTTC. The genes are TRBV14 and TRBJ2-1; 10 nucleotides line up with TRBD2. This CDR3 comprises 16 residues. V shed 0 bases and J 4 bases; nucleotides not matched to a gene: 3. Germline loops: CDR1 SGHDN, CDR2 FVKESK.

The chain has TRBV25-1 and TRBJ1-6, with 9 bases lining up with TRBD1. The CDR3 spans 14 residues. The V gene's germline CDR1 is MGHDK and CDR2 SYGVNS. Trimming cost V 6 bases and J 9 bases; bases outside gene matches: 6. CDR3 sequence: CASSVTGGSSPLHF. CDR3 nucleotides: TGTGCCAGCAGCGTGACAGGGGGTTCTTCACCCCTCCACTTT.

The gene calls are TRBV10-3 and TRBJ1-5; the D gene is possibly TRBD1 (6 bases). Germline V gene sequence: CDR1 ENHRY, CDR2 SYGVKD. With 5 bases removed from V and 7 bases from J, the gap between germline ends came to 15 bases. This CDR3 has 14 residues. CDR3: CAISKGEGVQPQHF. CDR3 sequence (DNA): TGTGCCATCAGTAAAGGAGAGGGGGTACAGCCCCAGCATTTT.

The CDR3, as DNA: TGTGCCAGCAGCCCCCGACAGGGGAAGGACGAGCAGTACTTC. Translation gives CASSPRQGKDEQYF. The chain uses TRBV7-8 and TRBJ2-7; 8 bases map to TRBD1. Trimming at V came to 5 bases and at J to 5 bases, leaving 8 bases not matched to a gene. This CDR3 is built from 14 residues. The germline gives CDR1 SGHVS, CDR2 FQNEAQ.

The chain employs TRBV14 and TRBJ1-3, with D uncertain. The length of the CDR3 is 15 residues. Trimming took off 0 bases at V and 2 bases at J, with 8 bases between the two ends. Germline V CDR1 and CDR2: SGHDN, FVKESK. The CDR3, as DNA: TGTGCCAGCAGCCAAGATACTCAACCTGGAAACACCATATATTTT. Amino acids: CASSQDTQPGNTIYF.

This rearrangement joins TRBV27 to TRBJ1-1; tentative D call: TRBD1 (5 bases). The CDR3 spans 13 residues. Per the germline V gene, CDR1 is MNHEY and CDR2 is SMNVEV (reference sequence). The V gene lost 5 bases and the J gene lost 3 bases, with 10 bases spanning the gap. The CDR3 is CASSPAGYTEAFF. The CDR3 coding sequence is TGTGCCAGCAGTCCCGCAGGGTACACTGAAGCTTTCTTT.

The V gene is TRBV7-2, the J gene TRBJ1-6; TRBD1 is a possible D gene (6 bases). Germline loops: CDR1 SGHTA, CDR2 FQGNSA. V was clipped by 1 base and J by 9 bases, with 13 bases between them. The CDR3 runs to 15 residues. The CDR3 nucleotides read TGTGCCAGCAGCTTAGGAATAGGGGGGGTTTCACCCCTCCACTTT. Protein product: CASSLGIGGVSPLHF. The variable domain in full, with the rest retrieved from reference TRBV7-2 and TRBJ1-6, is GAGVSQSPSNKVTEKGKDVELRCDPISGHTALYWYRQSLGQGLEFLIYFQGNSAPDKSGLPSDRFSAERTGGSVSTLTIQRTQQEDSAVYLCASSLGIGGVSPLHFGNGTRLTVT.

The V and J genes are TRBV18 and TRBJ2-5; perhaps TRBD1 as D (7 bases). The V gene lost 6 bases and the J gene lost 3 bases, with 14 bases spanning the gap. This CDR3 has 14 amino acids. The germline V gene encodes CDR1 KGHSH and CDR2 LQKENI. DNA for the CDR3: TGTGCCAGCTCCCATCGGGGGACAGAAGAGACCCAGTACTTC. Protein product: CASSHRGTEETQYF. Based on the CDR3 plus reference TRBV18 and TRBJ2-5, the full variable domain is NAGVMQNPRHLVRRRGQEARLRCSPMKGHSHVYWYRQLPEEGLKFMVYLQKENIIDESGMPKERFSAEFPKEGPSILRIQQVVRGDSAAYFCASSHRGTEETQYFGPGTRLLVL.

This sequence joins TRBV7-9 and TRBJ2-1; tentative D call: TRBD2 (5 bases). Trimming removed 5 bases from V and 7 bases from J, with 24 bases in between. Germline assignment: CDR1 SEHNR and CDR2 FQNEAQ (reference sequence). CDR3 length: 17 amino acids. DNA for the CDR3: TGTGCCAGCAGCAGATCGGTCGGGCTATTCGAGGGTAATGAGCAGTTCTTC. Protein product: CASSRSVGLFEGNEQFF.

This chain links TRBV11-2 with TRBJ2-5; D perhaps matches TRBD1 (5 bases). The CDR3 extends over 15 amino acids. Trimming left V 6 bases short and J 0 bases short, with 14 bases between. CDR1 is SGHAT and CDR2 is FQNNGV in the germline V gene. Written as DNA, the CDR3 is TGTGCCAGCAGTCCAGACAGAATTTACCAAGAGACCCAGTACTTC. Translating gives CASSPDRIYQETQYF.

The rearrangement uses TRBV28 and TRBJ1-1; TRBD1 is a possible D gene (5 bases). This CDR3 is built from 12 residues. V gave up 5 bases and J gave up 8 bases, with 12 bases separating them. Per the germline V gene, CDR1 is MDHEN and CDR2 is SYDVKM. The CDR3 here is CASSLQGGEAFF. CDR3 DNA: TGTGCCAGCAGTCTGCAGGGAGGGGAAGCTTTCTTT.

This clone was seen a single time. V gene TRBV27 combines with J gene TRBJ1-2; TRBD1 is a possible D gene (5 bases). The CDR3 spans 14 residues. The germline V and J ends were trimmed by 6 bases and 3 bases, with 14 bases remaining between them. In germline, CDR1 is MNHEY, CDR2 SMNVEV (reference sequence). Here the CDR3 reads CASSKLGGDYGYTF. In DNA form, the CDR3 reads TGTGCCAGCAGCAAGTTGGGGGGTGACTATGGCTACACCTTC.

V is TRBV7-9 and J is TRBJ1-1, with 7 bases aligning to TRBD1. Germline CDR1 is SEHNR and CDR2 is FQNEAQ (reference sequence). With V trimmed by 3 bases and J by 5 bases, 9 bases remained unmatched. The CDR3 extends over 15 amino acids. For the CDR3, the DNA is TGTGCCAGCAGCTTTACGACAGGGAGTAGGACTGAAGCTTTCTTT. Protein product: CASSFTTGSRTEAFF.

The V call is TRBV5-1, the J call TRBJ2-6; 7 positions agree with TRBD2. The CDR3 consists of 16 residues. The germline gives CDR1 SGHRS, CDR2 YFSETQ. Losses at the gene ends were 2 bases for V and 0 bases for J; bases not matched to a gene: 2. The CDR3 DNA reads as TGCGCCAGCAGCTTCGGGGGGTCCTCTGGGGCCAACGTCCTGACTTTC. Encoded protein: CASSFGGSSGANVLTF.

CDR3 sequence: CASSLGTAQNTEAFF. The CDR3 bases are TGTGCCAGCAGCCTAGGGACAGCCCAGAACACTGAAGCTTTCTTT. This rearrangement joins TRBV7-8 to TRBJ1-1; 7 bases map to TRBD1. CDR3 length: 15 residues. V dropped 5 bases and J dropped 1; count of bases not matched to a gene: 7. CDR1 SGHVS and CDR2 FQNEAQ come from the germline V gene.

The chain is built from TRBV28 and TRBJ1-2; no firm D call. The CDR3 has 12 residues. Germline V lookup: CDR1 MDHEN, CDR2 SYDVKM. Trimming removed 6 bases at V and 2 bases at J, with 7 bases between. The CDR3 protein is CASSDTNYGYTF. The DNA for the CDR3 is TGTGCCAGCAGCGACACGAACTATGGCTACACCTTC.

This clone was seen more than once but under ten times. This CDR3 reads CASSGGQGGNQPQHF. CDR3 nucleotides: TGTGCCAGTAGTGGGGGACAGGGAGGAAATCAGCCCCAGCATTTT. The chain uses TRBV19 and TRBJ1-5; 9 nucleotides align to TRBD1. The J segment lost 4 bases and the V segment lost 5 bases, leaving 6 bases of the junction unmatched. Per the germline V gene, CDR1 is LNHDA and CDR2 is SQIVND (reference sequence). This CDR3 is built from 15 residues.

This clone was observed a handful of times. V and J are TRBV4-1 and TRBJ2-5, with 9 bases fitting TRBD1. CDR3 length: 14 amino acids. After removal of 4 bases from V and 2 bases from J, the junction contained 2 bases not matched to a gene. Germline V CDR1 and CDR2: MGHRA, YSYEKL. CDR3 sequence reads: CASSLGQGQETQYF. CDR3 sequence (DNA): TGCGCCAGCAGCCTCGGACAGGGGCAAGAGACCCAGTACTTC.

This rearrangement joins TRBV10-2 to TRBJ1-1; D gene uncertain. Trimming shortened V by 6 bases and J by 1 base, and 9 bases separated the two germline ends. The CDR3 consists of 13 residues. Germline V gives CDR1 WSHSY, CDR2 SAAADI. The CDR3 region has the DNA TGCGCCAGCAGGTGGGCCAAGAACACTGAAGCTTTCTTT. This encodes CASRWAKNTEAFF.